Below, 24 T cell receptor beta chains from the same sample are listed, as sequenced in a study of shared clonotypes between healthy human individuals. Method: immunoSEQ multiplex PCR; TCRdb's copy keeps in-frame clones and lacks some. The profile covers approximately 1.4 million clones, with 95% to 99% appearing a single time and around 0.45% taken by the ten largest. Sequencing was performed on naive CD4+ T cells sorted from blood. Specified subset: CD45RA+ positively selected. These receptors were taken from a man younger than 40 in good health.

CDR3 amino acids: CASSFDLGDYEQYF. Written as DNA, the CDR3 is TGTGCCAGCAGCTTTGATCTGGGGGACTACGAGCAGTACTTC. V usage is TRBV7-9 and J usage is TRBJ2-7; D may be TRBD1 or TRBD2 (5 bases each). This CDR3 has 14 amino acids. V was shortened by 3 bases and J by 3 bases, with 12 bases between the two germline ends. Germline assignment: CDR1 SEHNR and CDR2 FQNEAQ (reference sequence).

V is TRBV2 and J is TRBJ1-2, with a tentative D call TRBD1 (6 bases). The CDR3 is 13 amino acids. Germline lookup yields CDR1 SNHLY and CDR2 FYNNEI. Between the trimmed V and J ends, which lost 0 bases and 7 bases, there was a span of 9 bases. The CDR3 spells CASSEAGGGGYTF. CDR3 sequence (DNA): TGTGCCAGCAGTGAAGCAGGGGGTGGTGGCTACACCTTC.

The CDR3 protein is CASSPGTSGRRKNTGELFF. The CDR3 DNA reads as TGTGCCAGCAGCCCGGGGACTAGCGGGAGGCGGAAAAACACCGGGGAGCTGTTTTTT. The chain employs TRBV5-4 and TRBJ2-2, with TRBD2 matching 15 bases. The CDR3 sequence is 19 residues long. In germline, CDR1 is SGHNT, CDR2 YYREEE (reference sequence). The junction had 9 bases not matched to a gene; V was cut back by 4 bases and J by 2 bases.

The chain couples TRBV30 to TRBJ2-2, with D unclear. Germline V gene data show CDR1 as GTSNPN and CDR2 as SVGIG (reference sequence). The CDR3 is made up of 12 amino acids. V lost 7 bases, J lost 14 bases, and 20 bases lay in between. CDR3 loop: CALDGPSFPLFF. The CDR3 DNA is TGTGCCTTGGACGGACCTTCCTTCCCCCTGTTTTTT.

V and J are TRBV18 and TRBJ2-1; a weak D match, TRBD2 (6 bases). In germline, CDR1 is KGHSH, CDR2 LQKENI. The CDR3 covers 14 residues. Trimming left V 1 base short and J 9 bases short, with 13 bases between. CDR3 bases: TGTGCCAGCTCACCACTAGCGGTTAGTATTGAGCAGTTCTTC. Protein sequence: CASSPLAVSIEQFF.

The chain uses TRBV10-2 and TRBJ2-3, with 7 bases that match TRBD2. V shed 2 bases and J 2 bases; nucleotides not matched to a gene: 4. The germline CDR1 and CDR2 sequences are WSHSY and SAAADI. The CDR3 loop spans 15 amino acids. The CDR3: CASSEDGTTTDTQYF. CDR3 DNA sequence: TGCGCCAGCAGTGAGGATGGGACTACCACAGATACGCAGTATTTT.

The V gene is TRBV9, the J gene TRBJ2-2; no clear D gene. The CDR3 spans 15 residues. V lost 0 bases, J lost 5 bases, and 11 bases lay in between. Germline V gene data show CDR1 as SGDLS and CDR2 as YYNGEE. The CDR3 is CASSVASDPTGELFF. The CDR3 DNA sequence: TGTGCCAGCAGCGTAGCTTCCGACCCTACCGGGGAGCTGTTTTTT.

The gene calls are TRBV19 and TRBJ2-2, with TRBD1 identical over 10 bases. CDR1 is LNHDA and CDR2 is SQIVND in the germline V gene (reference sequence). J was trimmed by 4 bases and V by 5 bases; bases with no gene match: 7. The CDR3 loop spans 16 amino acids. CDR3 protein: CASSPRQGALTGELFF. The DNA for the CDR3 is TGTGCCAGTAGTCCGCGACAGGGGGCCCTCACCGGGGAGCTGTTTTTT.

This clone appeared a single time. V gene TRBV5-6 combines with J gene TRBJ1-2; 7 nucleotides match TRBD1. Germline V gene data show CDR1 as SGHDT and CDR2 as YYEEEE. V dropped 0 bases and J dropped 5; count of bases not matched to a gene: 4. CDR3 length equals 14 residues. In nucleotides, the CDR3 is TGTGCCAGCAGCTTGGAGGACAGGACTTATGGCTACACCTTC. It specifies CASSLEDRTYGYTF.

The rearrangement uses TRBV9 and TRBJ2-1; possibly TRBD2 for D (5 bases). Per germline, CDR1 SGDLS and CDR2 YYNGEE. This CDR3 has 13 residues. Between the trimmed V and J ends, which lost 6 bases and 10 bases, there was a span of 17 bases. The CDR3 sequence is CASNSDSLAEQFF. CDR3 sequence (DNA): TGTGCCAGCAACTCGGACTCCTTGGCAGAGCAGTTCTTC.

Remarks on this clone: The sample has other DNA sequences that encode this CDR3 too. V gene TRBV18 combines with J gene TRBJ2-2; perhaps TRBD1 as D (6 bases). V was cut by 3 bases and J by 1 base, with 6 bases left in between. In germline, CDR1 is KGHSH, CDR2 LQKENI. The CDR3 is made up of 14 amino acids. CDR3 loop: CASSPDRNTGELFF. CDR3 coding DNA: TGTGCCAGCTCACCGGACAGGAACACCGGGGAGCTGTTTTTT.

DNA of the CDR3: TGTGCCAGCAGTTTACCTAGCACAGATACGCAGTATTTT. This codes for CASSLPSTDTQYF. The gene calls are TRBV27 and TRBJ2-3, with D hard to call. The CDR3 has 13 amino acids. The germline gives CDR1 MNHEY, CDR2 SMNVEV (reference sequence). Trimming cost V 2 bases and J 0 bases, with 3 bases left between them.

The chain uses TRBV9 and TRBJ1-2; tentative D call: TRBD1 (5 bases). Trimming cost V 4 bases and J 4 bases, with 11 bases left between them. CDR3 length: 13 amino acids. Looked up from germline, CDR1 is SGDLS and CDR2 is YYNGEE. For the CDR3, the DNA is TGTGCCAGCAGCCCCCGACAGTCCTATGGCTACACCTTC. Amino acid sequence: CASSPRQSYGYTF.

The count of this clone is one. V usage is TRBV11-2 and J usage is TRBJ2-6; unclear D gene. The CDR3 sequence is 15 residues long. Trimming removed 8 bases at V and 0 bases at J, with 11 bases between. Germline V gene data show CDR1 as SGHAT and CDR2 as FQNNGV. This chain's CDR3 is CASGIGFSGANVLTF. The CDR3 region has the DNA TGTGCCAGCGGTATAGGATTCTCTGGGGCCAACGTCCTGACTTTC.

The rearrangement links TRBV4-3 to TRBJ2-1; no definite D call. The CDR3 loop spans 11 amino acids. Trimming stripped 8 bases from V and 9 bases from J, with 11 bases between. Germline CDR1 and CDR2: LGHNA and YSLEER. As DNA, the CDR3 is TGCGCCAGCTCGCCCGTGAGTGAGCAGTTCTTC. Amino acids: CASSPVSEQFF.

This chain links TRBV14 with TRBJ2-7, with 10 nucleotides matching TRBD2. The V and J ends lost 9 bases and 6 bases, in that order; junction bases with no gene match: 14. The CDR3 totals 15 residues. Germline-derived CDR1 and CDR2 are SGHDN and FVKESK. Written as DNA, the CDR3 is TGTGCCAGGCTTCCCGGGGCTAGCGGGAGCAGCGAGCAGTACTTC. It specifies CARLPGASGSSEQYF.

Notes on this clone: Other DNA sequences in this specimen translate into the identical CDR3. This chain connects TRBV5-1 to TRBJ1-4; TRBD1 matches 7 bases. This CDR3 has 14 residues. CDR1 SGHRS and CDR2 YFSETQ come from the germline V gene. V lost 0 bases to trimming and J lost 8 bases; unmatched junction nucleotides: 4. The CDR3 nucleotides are TGCGCCAGCAGCTTGGAGGGGGCGGGCGAAAAACTGTTTTTT. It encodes CASSLEGAGEKLFF.

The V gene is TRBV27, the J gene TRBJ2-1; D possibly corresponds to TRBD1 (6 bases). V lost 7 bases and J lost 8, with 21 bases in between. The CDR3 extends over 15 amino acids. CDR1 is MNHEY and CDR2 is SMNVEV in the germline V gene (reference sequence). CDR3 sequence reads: CASTLQGNRVYEQFF. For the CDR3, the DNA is TGTGCCAGCACCTTGCAGGGGAATAGGGTATATGAGCAGTTCTTC.

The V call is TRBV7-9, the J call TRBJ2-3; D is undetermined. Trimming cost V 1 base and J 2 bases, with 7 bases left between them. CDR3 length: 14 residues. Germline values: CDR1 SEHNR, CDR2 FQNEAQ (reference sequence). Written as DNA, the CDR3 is TGTGCCAGCAGCTTAGATTTGCACACAGATACGCAGTATTTT. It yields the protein CASSLDLHTDTQYF.

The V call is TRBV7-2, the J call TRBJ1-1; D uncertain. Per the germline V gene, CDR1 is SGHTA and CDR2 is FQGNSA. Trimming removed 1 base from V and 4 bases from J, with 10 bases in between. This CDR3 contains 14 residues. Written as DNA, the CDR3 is TGTGCCAGCAGCTTAGTTGGGGAGGGCACTGAAGCTTTCTTT. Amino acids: CASSLVGEGTEAFF.

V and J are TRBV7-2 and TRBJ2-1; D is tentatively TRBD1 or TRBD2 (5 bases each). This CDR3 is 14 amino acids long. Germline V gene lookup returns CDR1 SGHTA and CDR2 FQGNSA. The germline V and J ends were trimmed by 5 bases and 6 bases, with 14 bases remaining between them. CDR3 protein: CASSLSGASNEQFF. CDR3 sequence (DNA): TGTGCCAGCAGCCTATCCGGGGCCAGCAATGAGCAGTTCTTC.

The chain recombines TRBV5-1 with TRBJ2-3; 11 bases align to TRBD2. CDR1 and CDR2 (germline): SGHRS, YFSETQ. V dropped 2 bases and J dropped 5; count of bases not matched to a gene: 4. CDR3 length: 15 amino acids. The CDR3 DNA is TGCGCCAGCAGCTTCCGTGGGACTAGCGGAGATACGCAGTATTTT. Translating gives CASSFRGTSGDTQYF.

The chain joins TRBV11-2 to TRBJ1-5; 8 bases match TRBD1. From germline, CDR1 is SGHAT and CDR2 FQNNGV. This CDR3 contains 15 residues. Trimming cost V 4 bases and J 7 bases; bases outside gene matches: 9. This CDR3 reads CASSSSTGAGQPQHF. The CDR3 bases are TGTGCCAGCAGCTCCTCGACAGGGGCGGGACAGCCCCAGCATTTT.

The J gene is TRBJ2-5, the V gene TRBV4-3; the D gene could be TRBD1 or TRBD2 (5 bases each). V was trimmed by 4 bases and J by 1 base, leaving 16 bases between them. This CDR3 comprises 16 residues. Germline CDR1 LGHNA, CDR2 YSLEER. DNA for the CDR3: TGCGCCAGCAGCCTAGGTCCTGCTGGGGGCCAAGAGACCCAGTACTTC. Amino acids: CASSLGPAGGQETQYF.